This T cell receptor beta chain appears in the sequencing data of a study of blood T cell repertoires in COVID-19. This table comes from immunoSEQ multiplex PCR, and its TCRdb copy is limited to in-frame clones, with some not included. The sample has about 260,000 clones, about 88% seen once. The CDR3 length is 15 residues. V lost 2 bases, J lost 5 bases, and 15 bases lay in between. The germline CDR1 and CDR2 sequences are SNHLY and FYNNEI. This sequence was found in a man between 18 and 29 years old with active or convalescent COVID-19. Sequencing input: peripheral blood. The rearrangement joins TRBV2 to TRBJ2-5; possibly TRBD1 for D (5 bases). The CDR3 reads CASSERGLGLETQYF. The CDR3 nucleotides read TGTGCCAGCAGTGAAAGGGGCCTAGGCCTCGAGACCCAGTACTTC.